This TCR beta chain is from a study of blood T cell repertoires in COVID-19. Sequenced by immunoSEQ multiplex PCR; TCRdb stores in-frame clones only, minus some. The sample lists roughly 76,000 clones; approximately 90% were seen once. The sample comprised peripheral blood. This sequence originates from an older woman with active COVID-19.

The CDR3 coding sequence is TGTGCCAGCAGTGAAGACAGGGGGCGCGGGGAGACCCAGTACTTC. As protein: CASSEDRGRGETQYF. V usage is TRBV2 and J usage is TRBJ2-5; 9 bases are shared with TRBD1. With V trimmed by 1 base and J by 5 bases, 5 bases remained unmatched. There are 15 residues in the CDR3. Per the germline V gene, CDR1 is SNHLY and CDR2 is FYNNEI.